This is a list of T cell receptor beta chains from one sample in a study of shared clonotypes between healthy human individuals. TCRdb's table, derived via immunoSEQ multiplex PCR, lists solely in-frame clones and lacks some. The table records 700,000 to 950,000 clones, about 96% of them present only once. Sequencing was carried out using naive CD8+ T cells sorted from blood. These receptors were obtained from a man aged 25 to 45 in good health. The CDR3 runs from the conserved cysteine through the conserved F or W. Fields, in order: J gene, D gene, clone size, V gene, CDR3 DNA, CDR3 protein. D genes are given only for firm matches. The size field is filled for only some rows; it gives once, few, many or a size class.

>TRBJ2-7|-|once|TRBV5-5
TGTGCCAGCAGCGCTACCGGGACAAACTCCTACGAGCAGTACTTC
CASSATGTNSYEQYF
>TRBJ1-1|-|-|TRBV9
TGTGCCAGCAGCGTATGGGGGGGTCCGAACACTGAAGCTTTCTTT
CASSVWGGPNTEAFF
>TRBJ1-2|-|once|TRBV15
TGTGCCACCAGCAGAAGGACTTCGGCGGGCTATGGCTACACCTTC
CATSRRTSAGYGYTF
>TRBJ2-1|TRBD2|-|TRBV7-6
TGTGCCAGCAGCTTAGCGGGGGTAAGCGGGAGGGCCAACAATGAGCAGTTCTTC
CASSLAGVSGRANNEQFF
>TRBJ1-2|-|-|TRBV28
TGTGCCAGCACTCTGAACCGGGACTTTGGGGACTATGGCTACACCTTC
CASTLNRDFGDYGYTF
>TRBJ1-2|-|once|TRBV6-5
TGTGCCAGCAGCCTGACGGGTAACTATGGCTACACCTTC
CASSLTGNYGYTF
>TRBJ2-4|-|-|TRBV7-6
TGTGCCAGCGCCGACGCGGGCTTTGGGGGCATTCAGTACTTC
CASADAGFGGIQYF
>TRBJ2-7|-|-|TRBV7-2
TGTGCCAGCAGCCCCGATGTGAACGAGCAGTACTTC
CASSPDVNEQYF
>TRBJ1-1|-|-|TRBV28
TGTGCCAGCAGTTTTGGGGGCCGGGCTTTCTTT
CASSFGGRAFF
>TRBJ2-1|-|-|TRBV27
TGTGCCAGCAGTCACGGAATAACTTGGGATGAGCAGTTCTTC
CASSHGITWDEQFF
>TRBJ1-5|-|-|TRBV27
TGTGCCAGCAGTTCTTCCGGGGCTGGCCAGCCCCAGCATTTT
CASSSSGAGQPQHF
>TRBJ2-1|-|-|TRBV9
TGTGCCAGCAGCGTAGCTCCGGATGAGCAGTTCTTC
CASSVAPDEQFF
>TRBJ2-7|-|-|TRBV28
TGTGCCAGCAGTTTGACGGGAGCCTACGAGCAGTACTTC
CASSLTGAYEQYF
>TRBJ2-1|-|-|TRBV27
TGTGCCAGCAGCCGGGCCGGGGCCTTGAATGAGCAGTTCTTC
CASSRAGALNEQFF
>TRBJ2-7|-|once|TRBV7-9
TGTGCCAGCAGCTCTGGGGGAAGACAGGGACGGGAGCCCACCTACGAGCAGTACTTC
CASSSGGRQGREPTYEQYF
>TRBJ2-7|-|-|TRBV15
TGTGCCACCAGCAGAGCGACCCCGGACAGTTCCTACGAGCAGTACTTC
CATSRATPDSSYEQYF
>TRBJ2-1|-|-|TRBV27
TGTGCCAGCAGTCCCTTAAAGGGTAATGAGCAGTTCTTC
CASSPLKGNEQFF
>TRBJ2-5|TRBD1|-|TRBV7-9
TGTGCCAGCAGCGGGAACAGGGGGCAAGAGACCCAGTACTTC
CASSGNRGQETQYF
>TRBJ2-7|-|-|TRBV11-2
TGTGCCAGCAGCTCGATGGAGGGAACCTTCTACGAGCAGTACTTC
CASSSMEGTFYEQYF
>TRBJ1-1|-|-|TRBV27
TGTGCCAGCAGAGAATCAGGGTCGATTGAAGCTTTCTTT
CASRESGSIEAFF
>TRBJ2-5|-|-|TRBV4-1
TGCGCCAGCAGCCAAGCTGTAGTTTCTGAGACCCAGTACTTC
CASSQAVVSETQYF
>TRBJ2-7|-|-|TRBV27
TGTGCCAGCAGTTTTGTGGGGGAGGCCCCCTACGAGCAGTACTTC
CASSFVGEAPYEQYF
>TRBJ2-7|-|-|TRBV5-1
TGCGCCAGCAGCTTTGGGATGGGGTCCTACGAGCAGTACTTC
CASSFGMGSYEQYF
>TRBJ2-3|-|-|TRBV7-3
TGTGCCAGCAGCTCGATAGCGAGTTCGGGCACAGATACGCAGTATTTT
CASSSIASSGTDTQYF
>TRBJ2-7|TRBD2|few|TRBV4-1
TGCGCCAGCAGCCTTAAGGGACTAGCGGGAAACTCCTACGAGCAGTACTTC
CASSLKGLAGNSYEQYF
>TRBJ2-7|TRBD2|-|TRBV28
TGTGCCAGCAGTCCCGGACTAGCGGGAGGCCTATCCTACGAGCAGTACTTC
CASSPGLAGGLSYEQYF
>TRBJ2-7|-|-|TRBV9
TGTGCCAGCAGCCCTACAGAGTTT
CASSPTEF
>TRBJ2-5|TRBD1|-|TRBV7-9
TGTGCCAGCAGCTTAGTAGACAGGGGGAAAGAGACCCAGTACTTC
CASSLVDRGKETQYF